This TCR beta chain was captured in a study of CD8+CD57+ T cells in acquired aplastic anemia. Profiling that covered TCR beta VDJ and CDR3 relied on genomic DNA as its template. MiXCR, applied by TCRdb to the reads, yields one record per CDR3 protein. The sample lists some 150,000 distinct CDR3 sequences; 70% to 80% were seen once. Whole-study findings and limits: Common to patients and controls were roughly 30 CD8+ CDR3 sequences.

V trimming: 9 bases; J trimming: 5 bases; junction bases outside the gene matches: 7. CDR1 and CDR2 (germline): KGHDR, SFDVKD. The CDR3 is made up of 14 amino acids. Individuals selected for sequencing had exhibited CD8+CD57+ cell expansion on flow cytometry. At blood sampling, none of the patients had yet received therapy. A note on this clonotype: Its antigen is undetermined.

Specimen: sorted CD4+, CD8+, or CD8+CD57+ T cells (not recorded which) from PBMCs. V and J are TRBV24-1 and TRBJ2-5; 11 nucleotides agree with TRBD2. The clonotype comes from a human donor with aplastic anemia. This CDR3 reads CATALAGAAETQYF. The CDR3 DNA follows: TGTGCCACCGCACTAGCGGGAGCTGCGGAGACCCAGTACTTC.